This T cell receptor beta chain was sequenced in a study of CD8 T cells in Susac syndrome. RNA amounts of roughly 0.45 to 1 ug underwent reverse transcription with random hexamers. Each CDR3 protein gets one entry after TCRdb re-called the immunoSEQ multiplex PCR reads with MiXCR. In the table there are 75,000 to 95,000 distinct CDR3 sequences, 90% to 95% of which are singletons. The J segment lost 0 bases and the V segment lost 6 bases, leaving 3 bases of the junction unmatched. This CDR3 region has 15 residues. Germline V gene data show CDR1 as SGHTA and CDR2 as FQGNSA. The rearrangement uses TRBV7-2 and TRBJ2-5; TRBD2 agrees at 11 bases. Sequencing was performed on CD8+ T cells from PBMCs. The source is a human donor with Susac syndrome. This CDR3 is CASRDSGRDQETQYF. The CDR3 DNA reads TGTGCCAGCAGAGATAGCGGGAGGGACCAAGAGACCCAGTACTTC.